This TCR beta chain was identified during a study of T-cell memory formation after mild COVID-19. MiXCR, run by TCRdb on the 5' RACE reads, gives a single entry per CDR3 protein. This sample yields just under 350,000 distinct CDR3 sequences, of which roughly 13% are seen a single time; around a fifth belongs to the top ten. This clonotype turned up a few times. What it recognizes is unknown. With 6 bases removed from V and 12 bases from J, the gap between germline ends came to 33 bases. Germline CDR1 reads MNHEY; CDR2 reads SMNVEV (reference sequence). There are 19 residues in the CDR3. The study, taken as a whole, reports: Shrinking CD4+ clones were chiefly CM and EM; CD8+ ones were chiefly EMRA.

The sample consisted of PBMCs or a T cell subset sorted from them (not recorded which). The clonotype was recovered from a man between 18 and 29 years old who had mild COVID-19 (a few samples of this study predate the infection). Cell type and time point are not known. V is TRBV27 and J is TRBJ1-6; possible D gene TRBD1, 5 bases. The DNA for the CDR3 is TGTGCCAGCAGCGCCCGCTGGGGGTACCTCGGCCCAACCTTAGTACCCCTCCACTTT. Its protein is CASSARWGYLGPTLVPLHF.